This T cell receptor (beta chain) was identified in a study of radiotherapy plus CTLA-4 blockade in lung cancer. V shed 3 bases and J shed 1 base, with 10 bases lying between them. CDR1 and CDR2 from the germline V gene are SEHNR and FQNEAQ (reference sequence). The CDR3 is 14 residues long. Produced via immunoSEQ multiplex PCR; TCRdb's table is partial and in-frame only. Altogether about 110,000 clones are present, approximately 81% being singletons, with the ten largest covering 2.4%. The rearrangement links TRBV7-9 to TRBJ2-7; D remains unclear. The TCR comes from a human donor with non-small cell lung cancer that progressed on radiotherapy plus ipilimumab. Some clones in this sample may be carry-over from other donors' samples. The source was peripheral blood, collected from a patient treated with radiotherapy plus ipilimumab. CDR3 region: CASSFQTDSYEQYF. The CDR3 region has the DNA TGTGCCAGCAGCTTTCAAACGGATTCCTACGAGCAGTACTTC.